This T cell receptor beta chain was found in a study of Graves' ophthalmopathy and Graves' hyperthyroidism. CDR3 length: 12 residues. Germline-derived CDR1 and CDR2 are DFQATT and SNEGSKA (reference sequence). The V and J ends lost 6 bases and 0 bases respectively, with 9 bases between them. This clonotype was counted many times. The authors amplified TCR beta CDR3 regions from RNA transcripts. Scientists carried out first-round RT-PCR using HTBI primers and then a second-round multiplex PCR. In TCRdb, the multiplex PCR reads were re-called with MiXCR into one record per CDR3 protein. This sample has 400,000 or so distinct CDR3 sequences; about a sixth occur once, and the top ten carry 2% to 2.5%.

Source material: peripheral blood. The chain combines TRBV20-1 with TRBJ2-7, with D possibly matching TRBD2 (5 bases). The source of this sequence is an adult woman with stable Graves' hyperthyroidism. The CDR3 DNA sequence: TGCAGTGCCATTCGGGACTCCTACGAGCAGTACTTC. Its protein is CSAIRDSYEQYF.